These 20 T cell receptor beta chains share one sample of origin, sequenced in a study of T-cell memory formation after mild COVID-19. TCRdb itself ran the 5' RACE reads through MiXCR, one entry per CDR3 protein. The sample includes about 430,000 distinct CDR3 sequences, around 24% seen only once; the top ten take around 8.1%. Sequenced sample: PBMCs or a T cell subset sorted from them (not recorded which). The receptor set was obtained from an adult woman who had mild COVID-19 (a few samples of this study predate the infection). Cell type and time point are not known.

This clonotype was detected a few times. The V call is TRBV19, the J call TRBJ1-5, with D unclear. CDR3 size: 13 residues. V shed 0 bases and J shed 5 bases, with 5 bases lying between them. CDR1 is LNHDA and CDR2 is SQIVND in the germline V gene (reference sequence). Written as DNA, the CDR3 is TGTGCCAGTAGTATAGATCACTATCAGCCCCAGCATTTT. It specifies CASSIDHYQPQHF.

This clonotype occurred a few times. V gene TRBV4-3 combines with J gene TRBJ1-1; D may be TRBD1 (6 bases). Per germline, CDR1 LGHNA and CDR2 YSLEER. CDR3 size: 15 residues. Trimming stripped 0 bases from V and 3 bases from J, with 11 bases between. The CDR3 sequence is CASSQEDRRDTEAFF. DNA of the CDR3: TGCGCCAGCAGCCAAGAAGACAGGAGGGACACTGAAGCTTTCTTT.

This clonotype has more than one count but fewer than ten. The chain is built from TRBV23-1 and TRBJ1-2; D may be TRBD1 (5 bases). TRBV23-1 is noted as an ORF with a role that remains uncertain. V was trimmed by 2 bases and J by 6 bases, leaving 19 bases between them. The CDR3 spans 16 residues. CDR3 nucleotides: TGCGCCAGCAGTCAAATCCCCATTGGGGGGATCCATGGCTACACCTTC. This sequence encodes CASSQIPIGGIHGYTF.

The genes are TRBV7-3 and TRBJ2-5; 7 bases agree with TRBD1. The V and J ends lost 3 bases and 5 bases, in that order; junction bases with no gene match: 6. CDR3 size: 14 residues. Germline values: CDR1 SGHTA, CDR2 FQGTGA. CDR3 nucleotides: TGTGCCAGCAGCTTGACAGGGAAGGAGGAGACCCAGTACTTC. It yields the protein CASSLTGKEETQYF.

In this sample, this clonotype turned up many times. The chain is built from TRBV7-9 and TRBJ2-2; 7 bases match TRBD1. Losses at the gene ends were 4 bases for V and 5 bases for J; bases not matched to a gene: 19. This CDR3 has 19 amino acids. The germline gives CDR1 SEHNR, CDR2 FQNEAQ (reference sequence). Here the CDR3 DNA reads TGTGCCAGCAGCTCCAAATTTCTACAGGGGACCCAACGGACCGGGGAGCTGTTTTTT. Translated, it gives CASSSKFLQGTQRTGELFF.

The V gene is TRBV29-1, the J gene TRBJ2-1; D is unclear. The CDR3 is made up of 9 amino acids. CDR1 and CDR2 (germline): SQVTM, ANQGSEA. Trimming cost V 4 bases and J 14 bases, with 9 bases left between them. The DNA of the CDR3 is TGCAGCGTTGGGGCAGCCGAGTTCTTC. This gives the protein CSVGAAEFF.

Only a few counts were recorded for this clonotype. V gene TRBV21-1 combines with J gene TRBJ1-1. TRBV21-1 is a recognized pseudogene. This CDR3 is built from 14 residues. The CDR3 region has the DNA TGTGCCACGCCGGGGGGGGACCTGAACACTGAAGCTTTCTTT. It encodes CATPGGDLNTEAFF.

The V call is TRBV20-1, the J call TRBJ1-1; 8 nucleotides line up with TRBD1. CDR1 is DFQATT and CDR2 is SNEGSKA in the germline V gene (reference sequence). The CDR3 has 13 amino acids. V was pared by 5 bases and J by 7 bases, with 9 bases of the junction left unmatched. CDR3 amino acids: CSARTGRASEAFF. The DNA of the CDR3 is TGCAGTGCTCGGACAGGGAGGGCGAGTGAAGCTTTCTTT.

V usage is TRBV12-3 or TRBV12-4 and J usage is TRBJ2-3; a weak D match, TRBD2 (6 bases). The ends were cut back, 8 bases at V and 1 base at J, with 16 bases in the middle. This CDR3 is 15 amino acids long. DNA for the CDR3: TGTGCCAGCTCCACTCGGCGGGGCCGCACAGATACGCAGTATTTT. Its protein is CASSTRRGRTDTQYF.

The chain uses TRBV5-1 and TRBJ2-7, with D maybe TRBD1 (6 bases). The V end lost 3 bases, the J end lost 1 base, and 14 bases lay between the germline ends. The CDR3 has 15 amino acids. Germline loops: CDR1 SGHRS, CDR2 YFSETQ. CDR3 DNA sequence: TGCGCCAGCAGCTCCCGGGACACCGGGTCCTACGAGCAGTACTTC. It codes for CASSSRDTGSYEQYF. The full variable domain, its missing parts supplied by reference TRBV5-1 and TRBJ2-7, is KAGVTQTPRYLIKTRGQQVTLSCSPISGHRSVSWYQQTPGQGLQFLFEYFSETQRNKGNFPGRFSGRQFSNSRSEMNVSTLELGDSALYLCASSSRDTGSYEQYFGPGTRLTVT.

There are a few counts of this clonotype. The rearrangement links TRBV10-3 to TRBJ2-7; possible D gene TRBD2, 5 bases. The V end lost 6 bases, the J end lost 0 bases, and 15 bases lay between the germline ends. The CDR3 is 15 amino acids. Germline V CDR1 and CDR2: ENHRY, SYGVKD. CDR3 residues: CAIRTDGKISYEQYF. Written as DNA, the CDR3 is TGTGCCATCAGGACCGACGGGAAGATCTCCTACGAGCAGTACTTC.

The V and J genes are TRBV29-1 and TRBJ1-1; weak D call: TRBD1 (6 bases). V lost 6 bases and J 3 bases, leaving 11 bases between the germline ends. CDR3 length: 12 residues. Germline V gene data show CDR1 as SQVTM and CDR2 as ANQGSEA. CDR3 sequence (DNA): TGCAGCGTCCAACAGGGATACACTGAAGCTTTCTTT. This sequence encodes CSVQQGYTEAFF.

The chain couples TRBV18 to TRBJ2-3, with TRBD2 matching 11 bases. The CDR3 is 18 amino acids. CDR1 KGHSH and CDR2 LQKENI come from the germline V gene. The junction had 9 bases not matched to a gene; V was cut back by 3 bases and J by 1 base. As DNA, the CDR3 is TGTGCCAGCTCACCGGAGACTAGCGGGACCTTTGGCACAGATACGCAGTATTTT. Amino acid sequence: CASSPETSGTFGTDTQYF.

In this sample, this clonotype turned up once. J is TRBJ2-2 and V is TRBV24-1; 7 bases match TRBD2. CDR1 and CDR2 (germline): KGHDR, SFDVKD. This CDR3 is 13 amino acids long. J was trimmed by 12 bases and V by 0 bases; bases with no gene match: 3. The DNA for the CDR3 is TGTGCCACCAGTGATTTGTCCGGGGGGAAGCTGTTTTTT. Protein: CATSDLSGGKLFF.

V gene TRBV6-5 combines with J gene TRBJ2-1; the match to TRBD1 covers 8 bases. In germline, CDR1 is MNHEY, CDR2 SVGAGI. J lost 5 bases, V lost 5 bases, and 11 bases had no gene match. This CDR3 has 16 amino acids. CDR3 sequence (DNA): TGTGCCAGCAGTGGTTCGACAGGGGTGTTCGACAATGAGCAGTTCTTC. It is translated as CASSGSTGVFDNEQFF.

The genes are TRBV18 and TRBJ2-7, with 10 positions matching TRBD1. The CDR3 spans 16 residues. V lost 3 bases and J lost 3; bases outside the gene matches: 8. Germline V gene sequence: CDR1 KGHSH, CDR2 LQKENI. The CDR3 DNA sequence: TGTGCCAGCTCACCTCCCGGGACAGGGGCAATCTACGAGCAGTACTTC. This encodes CASSPPGTGAIYEQYF.

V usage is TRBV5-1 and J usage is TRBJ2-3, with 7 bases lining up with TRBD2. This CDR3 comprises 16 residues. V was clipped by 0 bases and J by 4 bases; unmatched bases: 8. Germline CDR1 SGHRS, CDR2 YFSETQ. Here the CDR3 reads CASSLGQREAPDTQYF. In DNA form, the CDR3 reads TGCGCCAGCAGCTTGGGTCAGCGGGAAGCACCAGATACGCAGTATTTT. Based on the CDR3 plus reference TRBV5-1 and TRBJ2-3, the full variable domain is KAGVTQTPRYLIKTRGQQVTLSCSPISGHRSVSWYQQTPGQGLQFLFEYFSETQRNKGNFPGRFSGRQFSNSRSEMNVSTLELGDSALYLCASSLGQREAPDTQYFGPGTRLTVL.

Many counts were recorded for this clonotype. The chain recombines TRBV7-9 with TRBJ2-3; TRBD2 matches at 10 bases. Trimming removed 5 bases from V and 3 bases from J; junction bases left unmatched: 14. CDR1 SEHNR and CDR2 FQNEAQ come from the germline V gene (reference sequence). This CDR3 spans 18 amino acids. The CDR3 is CASSPEFTSGATTDTQYF. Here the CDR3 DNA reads TGTGCCAGCAGCCCCGAATTCACTAGCGGGGCGACGACAGATACGCAGTATTTT.

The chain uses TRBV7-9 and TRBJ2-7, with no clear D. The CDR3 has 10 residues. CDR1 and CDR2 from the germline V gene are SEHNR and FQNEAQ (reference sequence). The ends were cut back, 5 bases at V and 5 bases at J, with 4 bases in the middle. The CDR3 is CASSRDEQYF. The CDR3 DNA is TGTGCCAGCAGCAGGGACGAGCAGTACTTC.

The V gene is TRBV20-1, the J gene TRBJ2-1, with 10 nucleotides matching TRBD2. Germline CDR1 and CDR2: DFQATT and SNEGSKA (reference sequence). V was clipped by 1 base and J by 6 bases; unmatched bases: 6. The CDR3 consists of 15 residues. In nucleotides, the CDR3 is TGCAGTGCTAGAGCCAGCGGGAGGGCCACCAATGAGCAGTTCTTC. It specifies CSARASGRATNEQFF.